The 20 T cell receptor beta chains below come from one sample, sequenced in a study of T cells in women clearing cervical HPV infection. The method was immunoSEQ multiplex PCR; TCRdb's version includes in-frame clones alone and lacks a portion of them. This sample's table reports about 34,000 clones. Source material: blood buffy coat. The receptors shown here come from a woman between 18 and 70 years old with a cervical HPV16 infection that either progressed to CIN3+ or cleared (not recorded which).

About this clone: The read finishes 3 residues shy of the CDR3 end, and the germline J gene is used to complete it. The rearrangement joins TRBV7-7 to TRBJ2-7; possibly TRBD2 for D (6 bases). Germline V gene data show CDR1 as SSHAT and CDR2 as FNYEAQ (reference sequence). The CDR3 runs to 14 residues. The V and J ends lost 5 bases and 6 bases respectively, with 17 bases between them. The chain's CDR3 is CASSRGTSSGEQYF. CDR3 DNA (partial): TGTGCCAGCAGCCGGGGTACTAGCTCGGGCGAG.

Concerning this clone itself: The sequenced fragment ends 3 residues before the CDR3 boundary, so the rest is inferred from the germline J gene. The chain combines TRBV30 with TRBJ1-2; 10 bases align to TRBD1. This CDR3 has 13 residues. Germline assignment: CDR1 GTSNPN and CDR2 SVGIG (reference sequence). The CDR3 region is CAWSVRQGAAYTF. CDR3 DNA, as far as it was read: TGTGCCTGGAGTGTACGACAGGGGGCTGCG. Based on the CDR3 plus reference TRBV30 and TRBJ1-2, the full variable domain is SQTIHQWPATLVQPVGSPLSLECTVEGTSNPNLYWYRQAAGRGLQLLFYSVGIGQISSEVPQNLSASRPQDRQFILSSKKLLLSDSGFYLCAWSVRQGAAYTFGSGTRLTVV.

Notes on this clone: The read finishes 3 residues shy of the CDR3 end, and the germline J gene is used to complete it. The rearrangement joins TRBV30 to TRBJ1-5, with 12 nucleotides matching TRBD1. The ends lost 3 bases at V and 5 bases at J; junction bases unmatched: 8. The CDR3 is 16 amino acids. Germline V lookup: CDR1 GTSNPN, CDR2 SVGIG (reference sequence). The DNA read from the CDR3 is TGTGCCTGGAGCCCCTCCGGGACAGGGGGCTATCAGCCC. Translation: CAWSPSGTGGYQP. Given in full, the CDR3 is CAWSPSGTGGYQPQHF.

About this clone itself: The read is 3 residues too short to cover the CDR3 end, so that end is filled in from the germline J gene. This chain links TRBV6-2 or TRBV6-3 with TRBJ2-7, with D possibly matching TRBD2 (5 bases). The CDR3 consists of 14 residues. CDR1 MNHEY and CDR2 SVGEGT come from the germline V gene. V lost 5 bases and J lost 3, with 14 bases in between. The CDR3 spells CASSRPSQNYEQYF. CDR3 DNA, as far as it was read: TGTGCCAGCAGTAGGCCTAGCCAAAACTACGAG.

On this clone: The CDR3 end is not reached by the read, which stops 3 residues before it; the germline J gene fills it in. The rearrangement links TRBV6-2 or TRBV6-3 to TRBJ2-7, with 10 bases that match TRBD1. J lost 6 bases, V lost 0 bases, and 5 bases had no gene match. Germline CDR1 reads MNHEY; CDR2 reads SVGEGT. The CDR3 length is 15 residues. The CDR3 region is CASSYSRDRGREQYF. The sequenced CDR3 bases are TGTGCCAGCAGTTACTCGAGGGACAGGGGCCGCGAG.

On this clone: The CDR3 is cut off 3 residues early in the read; its end comes from the germline J gene. This chain connects TRBV19 to TRBJ2-7; D ambiguous. The CDR3 covers 14 residues. Trimming cost V 7 bases and J 6 bases, with 19 bases left between them. Looked up from germline, CDR1 is LNHDA and CDR2 is SQIVND (reference sequence). CDR3 loop: CASTQDFPPSEQYF. CDR3 DNA (partial): TGTGCCAGTACCCAGGATTTCCCGCCCAGCGAG.

Concerning this clone: The DNA ends 3 residues before the CDR3 does, and the rest of the CDR3 is filled in from the germline J gene. The rearrangement joins TRBV14 to TRBJ2-5, with a weak D call TRBD2 (6 bases). Germline CDR1 and CDR2: SGHDN and FVKESK. This CDR3 contains 14 residues. The germline V and J ends were trimmed by 1 base and 5 bases, with 11 bases remaining between them. Partial CDR3 DNA: TGTGCCAGCAGCCAAGTGTCGGGGGAGGAGACC. Translated, it gives CASSQVSGEET. The CDR3 reads in full as CASSQVSGEETQYF.

As concerns this clone: The read finishes 3 residues shy of the CDR3 end, and the germline J gene is used to complete it. This rearrangement joins TRBV4-2 to TRBJ1-4; D is possibly TRBD1 (5 bases). The germline V gene encodes CDR1 LGHNA and CDR2 YNFKEQ. With 2 bases removed from V and 6 bases from J, the gap between germline ends came to 19 bases. CDR3 length: 17 residues. The CDR3 bases that were read are TGTGCCAGCAGCCAACCCGGTCCTTTGGGGGGTCATGAAAAA. It is translated as CASSQPGPLGGHEK. The whole CDR3 reads CASSQPGPLGGHEKLFF.

Concerning this clone itself: The sequence runs out 3 residues before the end of the CDR3; the remainder is reconstructed from the germline J gene. The V call is TRBV7-8, the J call TRBJ1-2, with 7 bases fitting TRBD1. The CDR3 length is 16 residues. After removal of 0 bases from V and 2 bases from J, the junction contained 6 bases not matched to a gene. The germline CDR1 and CDR2 sequences are SGHVS and FQNEAQ. CDR3 loop: CASSLASGQSNYGYTF. The CDR3 bases that were read are TGTGCCAGCAGCTTAGCGTCGGGACAGTCAAACTATGGC.

Concerning this clone: Read sequence stops 3 residues before the CDR3 end, and the germline J gene provides the missing end. The V and J genes are TRBV20-1 and TRBJ2-3; the match to TRBD2 covers 10 bases. V trimming: 4 bases; J trimming: 0 bases; junction bases outside the gene matches: 7. Germline values: CDR1 DFQATT, CDR2 SNEGSKA (reference sequence). The CDR3 totals 16 residues. The DNA read from the CDR3 is TGCAGTGCTAAGCCCGTTAGCGGGGGGAGCACAGATACG. It specifies CSAKPVSGGSTDT. The whole CDR3 protein is CSAKPVSGGSTDTQYF.

This clone registers medium-sized by frequency. The missing CDR3 end, 3 residues past where the read stops, is filled in from the germline J gene. The chain has TRBV18 and TRBJ2-3, with 9 bases that match TRBD2. V shed 11 bases and J 5 bases; nucleotides not matched to a gene: 8. This CDR3 is built from 13 residues. The germline V gene has CDR1 KGHSH and CDR2 LQKENI. The CDR3 loop is CASRVLAGDTQYF. CDR3 DNA (partial): TGTGCCTCCAGAGTACTAGCGGGAGATACG.

In regard to this clone: Read sequence stops 3 residues before the CDR3 end, and the germline J gene provides the missing end. The chain recombines TRBV11-2 with TRBJ2-1, with D perhaps TRBD1 (6 bases). CDR1 and CDR2 (germline): SGHAT, FQNNGV. V was cut by 5 bases and J by 5 bases, with 16 bases left in between. CDR3 size: 15 residues. CDR3 residues: CASSPTGFQNNEQFF. The part of the CDR3 DNA that was read is TGTGCCAGCAGCCCGACAGGTTTTCAGAACAATGAG.

Concerning this clone: The read is 3 residues too short to cover the CDR3 end, so that end is filled in from the germline J gene. The chain has TRBV18 and TRBJ2-3; D gene ambiguous. This CDR3 is built from 14 residues. V was clipped by 5 bases and J by 0 bases, with 9 bases between them. Germline V gene sequence: CDR1 KGHSH, CDR2 LQKENI. The CDR3 is CASSIGGSTDTQYF. CDR3 bases read: TGTGCCAGCTCAATCGGCGGAAGCACAGATACG.

As for this clone: The CDR3 end lies 3 residues beyond the end of the read and is filled in from the germline J gene. The chain is built from TRBV7-6 and TRBJ2-5, with a possible D match to TRBD2 (7 bases). Germline V gene lookup returns CDR1 SGHVS and CDR2 FNYEAQ. Trimming cost V 8 bases and J 4 bases, with 14 bases left between them. The CDR3 is 13 residues long. The CDR3 is CASWRGGRETQYF. The sequenced part of the CDR3 DNA is TGTGCCAGCTGGAGGGGGGGCCGAGAGACC.

A remark on this clone: From the germline J gene comes the end of the CDR3, since the read stops 3 residues before it. The rearrangement joins TRBV20-1 to TRBJ2-1; D is undetermined. V dropped 3 bases and J dropped 1 base, with 7 bases sitting between them. The CDR3 spans 13 residues. Germline assignment: CDR1 DFQATT and CDR2 SNEGSKA (reference sequence). The CDR3 region is CSARRQSYNEQFF. Incomplete CDR3 DNA: TGCAGTGCTAGGAGGCAGTCCTACAATGAG.

As for this clone: The CDR3 extends 3 residues past the end of the read, so its final part is completed from the germline J gene. The V gene is TRBV6-2 or TRBV6-3, the J gene TRBJ1-1; D might be TRBD1 (6 bases). Trimming stripped 4 bases from V and 3 bases from J, with 18 bases between. The germline V gene has CDR1 MNHEY and CDR2 SVGEGT. This CDR3 is built from 16 residues. The part of the CDR3 DNA that was read is TGTGCCAGCAGTTCTTTGGGACAAAGGCCTTACACTGAA. Protein sequence: CASSSLGQRPYTE. The CDR3 in full is CASSSLGQRPYTEAFF.

On this clone: The read ends 3 residues before the CDR3 terminus; that terminus is restored from the germline J gene. This chain connects TRBV7-3 to TRBJ2-5; 8 bases line up with TRBD1. Germline assignment: CDR1 SGHTA and CDR2 FQGTGA. The J segment lost 4 bases and the V segment lost 6 bases, leaving 10 bases of the junction unmatched. The CDR3 contains 15 residues. The CDR3 sequence: CASSPRQGLGETQYF. CDR3 DNA, as far as it was read: TGTGCCAGCAGTCCCAGACAGGGGCTGGGAGAGACC.

This clone is called medium-sized based on its frequency. The read ends 3 residues before the CDR3 terminus; that terminus is restored from the germline J gene. The rearrangement joins TRBV30 to TRBJ2-5; tentative D call: TRBD2 (6 bases). Germline V gene data show CDR1 as GTSNPN and CDR2 as SVGIG (reference sequence). This CDR3 contains 15 residues. V was pared by 4 bases and J by 5 bases, with 20 bases between. The sequenced CDR3 bases are TGTGCCTGGACTAAACGGTCGGGGGACGCGGAGACC. It translates to CAWTKRSGDAET. The full CDR3 reads CAWTKRSGDAETQYF.

A word on this clone: The CDR3 end lies 3 residues beyond the end of the read and is filled in from the germline J gene. V and J are TRBV10-3 and TRBJ2-1; D possibly uses TRBD1 or TRBD2 (5 bases each). CDR1 and CDR2 (germline): ENHRY, SYGVKD. V dropped 3 bases and J dropped 5 bases, with 20 bases sitting between them. CDR3 length: 17 amino acids. The CDR3 region is CAISDFPGRMGHNEQFF. The CDR3 DNA, read in part, is TGTGCCATCAGTGATTTTCCGGGAAGGATGGGGCACAATGAG.

Comment on this clone: The read gets to within 3 residues of the CDR3 end, and the germline J gene fills in the rest. The chain carries TRBV10-3 and TRBJ2-1, with 7 bases identical to TRBD2. This CDR3 contains 15 residues. Unmatched junction bases numbered 3, after V lost 4 bases and J lost 0 bases. Germline V gene lookup returns CDR1 ENHRY and CDR2 SYGVKD. The DNA read from the CDR3 is TGTGCCATCAGTGGGGCGGGAGTCTCCTACAATGAG. It specifies CAISGAGVSYNE. The whole CDR3 protein reads CAISGAGVSYNEQFF.